This record covers a single T cell receptor beta chain. These data are taken from a study of blood T cell repertoires in COVID-19. Study-wide context: Sites across the United States, Italy and Spain contributed samples from acute and convalescent COVID-19. The analysed material was cDNA or gDNA that came from T cells, B-cell-depleted T cells, or PBMCs.

Original analysis: Cell counts per sample came from amplifying reference gene primers. Only in-frame clones appear in the TCRdb table, and some are missing; sequencing was by immunoSEQ multiplex PCR. The DNA was the basis for D and trimming; V, J and clone size are from that table. The table lists approximately 250,000 clones, about 89% of them singletons, with 1.5% to 2% in the top ten. Germline CDR1 reads MNHEY; CDR2 reads SVGEGT. Trimming stripped 6 bases from V and 1 base from J, with 10 bases between. The CDR3 runs to 13 residues. The chain recombines TRBV6-2 or TRBV6-3 with TRBJ2-7; TRBD1 is a possible D gene (5 bases). The sequenced material came from peripheral blood. The receptor was derived from a woman in her sixties or seventies who had recovered from COVID-19. The CDR3 is CASSLGHSYEQYF. Written as DNA, the CDR3 is TGTGCCAGCAGCCTTGGACATTCCTACGAGCAGTACTTC.